Listed below are T cell receptor beta chains from one sample, sequenced in a study of blood T cell repertoires in COVID-19. The protocol was immunoSEQ multiplex PCR, while the TCRdb copy is restricted to in-frame clones and leaves out a portion. The table has about 120,000 clones, approximately 90% seen once; the top ten hold less than 5.5%. The material sequenced was peripheral blood. These receptors were taken from a man aged 60 to 75 with COVID-19, enrolled during active disease. Both conserved end residues are part of each CDR3. D genes are given only for firm matches. Expanded clones are given a class, and other clones once, few, many or no size at all.

clone_size	v_call	j_call	d_call	cdr3_nt	cdr3_aa
.	TRBV28	TRBJ2-4	.	TGTGCCAGCAGCCCATTTTCGGGGGACCAAAACATTCAGTACTTC	CASSPFSGDQNIQYF
once	TRBV3-1/TRBV3-2	TRBJ2-5	TRBD2	TGTGCCAGCAGCCGGGAGGGGTGGGAGACCCAGTACTTC	CASSREGWETQYF
.	TRBV7-2	TRBJ2-7	TRBD2	TGTGCCAGCAGCTTTGAGCGGGGGAACGAGCAGTACTTC	CASSFERGNEQYF
.	TRBV28	TRBJ2-5	TRBD1	TGTGCCAGCAGTTTATGGGGACAGGGCCCTATTAAAGAGACCCAGTACTTC	CASSLWGQGPIKETQYF
.	TRBV14	TRBJ2-5	.	TGTGCCAGCAGCCAAACTGGGACCCAGTACTTC	CASSQTGTQYF
.	TRBV11-1	TRBJ1-1	TRBD1	TGTGCCAGCAGCTTAACGCAGGGGGCGACCACTGAAGCTTTCTTT	CASSLTQGATTEAFF
.	TRBV7-8	TRBJ2-1	TRBD2	TGTGCCAGCAGCTCTAGAAGAGGCTCGGGACTAGCGGGGACCTACAATGAGCAGTTCTTC	CASSSRRGSGLAGTYNEQFF
.	TRBV30	TRBJ1-6	TRBD1	TGTGCCTGGACGGGACAGCGTAATTCACCCCTCCACTTT	CAWTGQRNSPLHF
once	TRBV7-9	TRBJ2-3	.	TGTGCCAGCAGACAGTTACAGACAGATACGCAGTATTTT	CASRQLQTDTQYF
.	TRBV18	TRBJ2-1	TRBD1	TGTGCCAGCTCCACCGGACAGGGTTTGGAGCAGTTCTTC	CASSTGQGLEQFF
.	TRBV12-5	TRBJ2-7	.	TGTGCTAGTGCATTGGGTTTGGGGAGGACCTACGAGCAGTACTTC	CASALGLGRTYEQYF
.	TRBV13	TRBJ1-6	.	TGTGCCAGCAGCTTTCGGCGGTATAATTCACCCCTCCACTTT	CASSFRRYNSPLHF
.	TRBV19	TRBJ2-2	.	TGTGCCAGTAGTATTAATATCGCGGGCACCGGGGAGCTGTTTTTT	CASSINIAGTGELFF
.	TRBV11-2	TRBJ1-2	TRBD1	TGTGCCAGCAGCTTAGGGGGCGGGACAGGGGGCTATGGCTACACCTTC	CASSLGGGTGGYGYTF
.	TRBV5-4	TRBJ1-1	.	TGTGCCAGCAGCTTTCCAGGAATGAACACTGAAGCTTTCTTT	CASSFPGMNTEAFF
.	TRBV5-1	TRBJ1-2	TRBD1	TGCGCCAGCAGCTTGGATACAGGGGGCTATGGCTACACCTTC	CASSLDTGGYGYTF
once	TRBV7-8	TRBJ1-1	TRBD1	TGTGCCAGCAGCCTCCGACAGGGCACTGAAGCTTTCTTT	CASSLRQGTEAFF
.	TRBV10-2	TRBJ2-7	.	TGCGCCAGCAGAAGAGGGGAGGCCTCCTACGAGCAGTACTTC	CASRRGEASYEQYF
.	TRBV11-2	TRBJ2-1	.	TGTGCCAGCAGCTTAGCGGGAGTTTACAATGAGCAGTTCTTC	CASSLAGVYNEQFF
.	TRBV27	TRBJ2-1	.	TGTGCCAGCAGTGGGACATACAATGAGCAGTTCTTC	CASSGTYNEQFF
.	TRBV19	TRBJ1-1	.	TGTGCCAGTAGTCCAGAGTGGCAGGGAATGGATTCGGGCACTGAAGCTTTCTTT	CASSPEWQGMDSGTEAFF
few	TRBV12-3/TRBV12-4	TRBJ1-6	TRBD1	TGTGCCAGCAGTCAGGGACAGATCGCACCCCTCCACTTT	CASSQGQIAPLHF
.	TRBV4-3	TRBJ1-1	.	TGCGCCAGCAGCGAAATCGGAGGGGAGAACACTGAAGCTTTCTTT	CASSEIGGENTEAFF
.	TRBV11-2	TRBJ2-7	.	TGTGCCAGCACCTCCTCATATGGCAGGCGATACGAGCAGTACTTC	CASTSSYGRRYEQYF
.	TRBV18	TRBJ2-2	.	TGTGCCAGCTCCAAGGACGGCGGAAGCGGTGGGCTGTTTTTT	CASSKDGGSGGLFF
.	TRBV9	TRBJ2-7	.	TGTGCCAGCAGCGTTGAGACAGGAGCATCCTACGAGCAGTACTTC	CASSVETGASYEQYF
few	TRBV10-2	TRBJ1-5	.	TGCGCCAGCAGTGAGTCGGGGGCGACCAATCAGCCCCAGCATTTT	CASSESGATNQPQHF
.	TRBV7-7	TRBJ2-2	TRBD1	TGTGCTAGCAGCTTAGGCAGGGGGCTAAGCGGGGAGCTGTTTTTT	CASSLGRGLSGELFF
.	TRBV27	TRBJ1-2	.	TGTGCCAGCAGTTATGGGTCAGCTGGGGGCGATGGCTACACCTTC	CASSYGSAGGDGYTF
.	TRBV5-1	TRBJ1-1	.	TGCGCCAGCAGCTCCTTGACAGGGAACACTGAAGCTTTCTTT	CASSSLTGNTEAFF
.	TRBV6-2/TRBV6-3	TRBJ2-5	TRBD1	TGTGCCAGCAGCTGGACAGGGGAGGCCCAGTACTTC	CASSWTGEAQYF
.	TRBV2	TRBJ2-3	.	TGTGCCAGCAGTGAAAACAGTCGCACAGATACGCAGTATTTT	CASSENSRTDTQYF
.	TRBV28	TRBJ1-2	.	TGTGCCAGCAGTTCCCCTAACGGCTACACCTTC	CASSSPNGYTF
.	TRBV28	TRBJ1-1	.	TGTGCCAGCAGTTCCCCCCCAAACGGGGAGGCTTTCTTT	CASSSPPNGEAFF
.	TRBV9	TRBJ1-5	TRBD1	TGTGCCAGCAGCGTAGGGCAGGGGGCGTATCAGCCCCAGCATTTT	CASSVGQGAYQPQHF
.	TRBV7-8	TRBJ2-2	.	TGTGCCAGCAGCCCAGGGTTTACCGGGGAGCTGTTTTTT	CASSPGFTGELFF
.	TRBV12-3/TRBV12-4	TRBJ1-2	.	TGTGCCAGCACCTCCGGACAACTCTATGGCTACACCTTC	CASTSGQLYGYTF
.	TRBV29-1	TRBJ1-1	TRBD1	TGCAGCGTTAAAGAGGGGGCGACTGAAGCTTTCTTT	CSVKEGATEAFF
.	TRBV9	TRBJ1-6	.	TGTGCCAGCAGCATCAGAGGGCTGGGGTCCCCCCTCCACTTT	CASSIRGLGSPLHF
.	TRBV7-2	TRBJ1-6	.	TGTGCCAGCAGCTTAACAGGAAAGACGAATTCACCCCTCCACTTT	CASSLTGKTNSPLHF
.	TRBV10-3	TRBJ2-1	.	TGTGCCATTCGCGGGTCCTACAATGAGCAGTTCTTC	CAIRGSYNEQFF
few	TRBV28	TRBJ1-5	.	TGTGCCAGCAGTTTCAGCGGGGCTAGCAATCAGCCCCAGCATTTT	CASSFSGASNQPQHF
.	TRBV7-2	TRBJ2-7	.	TGTGCCAGCAGCTTAGCGCAGGGTTACTACGAGCAGTACTTC	CASSLAQGYYEQYF
.	TRBV27	TRBJ2-1	.	TGTGCCAGCAGTTTTGACAGCAACAATGAGCAGTTCTTC	CASSFDSNNEQFF
.	TRBV7-6	TRBJ1-5	.	TGTGCCAGCAGCAGGACTGGGACTCTCGGGCAGCCCCAGCATTTT	CASSRTGTLGQPQHF
.	TRBV30	TRBJ1-2	TRBD1	TGTGCCCAGCCAGACAGGGGAAGTGTGGATGGCTACACCTTC	CAQPDRGSVDGYTF
.	TRBV7-6	TRBJ2-2	TRBD1	TGTGCCAGCAGCTTAGTGGCAGGGGGCACCGGGGAGCTGTTTTTT	CASSLVAGGTGELFF
once	TRBV6-2/TRBV6-3	TRBJ1-5	TRBD1	TGTGCCAGCAGTTATTCCCCGGGACAGGGGGAGCAGCCCCAGCATTTT	CASSYSPGQGEQPQHF
once	TRBV19	TRBJ1-1	.	TGTGCCAGTAGTACCTGGAGAGGGAAGGGCACTGAAGCTTTCTTT	CASSTWRGKGTEAFF
once	TRBV7-2	TRBJ1-1	.	TGTGCCAGCAGCAAGGACGGGAGAAACACTGAAGCTTTCTTT	CASSKDGRNTEAFF
.	TRBV28	TRBJ2-5	.	TGTGCCAGCAGTTTAGGGGGGAACCAAGAGACCCAGTACTTC	CASSLGGNQETQYF